This T cell receptor beta chain was profiled in a study of blood T cell repertoires in COVID-19. About the study: Recovery among Cohort 3 donors was established by two negative PCRs, clearance, or symptom resolution. The United States, Italy and Spain provided the acute and convalescent COVID-19 samples.

The CDR3 length is 13 residues. J gave up 5 bases and V 3 bases, and 3 bases lay outside the gene matches. Authors' analysis steps: Estimated nucleated cell counts came from reference gene primer amplification. Clones were read by immunoSEQ multiplex PCR, and TCRdb kept only the in-frame ones, dropping some. The DNA gave D and trimming, while V, J and clone size come from that table. The table records approximately 150,000 clones, around 79% of them present only once. This clone has a handful of counts. Participants, roughly 18 to 90 years old, spanned under 30 US areas. This TCR was sampled from a woman in her 70s in a cohort exposed to, infected with or recovered from COVID-19 (not recorded which). Sequencing used PBMCs or T cells enriched from blood (not recorded which). V is TRBV12-3 or TRBV12-4 and J is TRBJ1-2, with TRBD1 identical over 7 bases. CDR3: CASSLTGWYGYTF. CDR3 in DNA: TGTGCCAGCAGTTTGACAGGGTGGTATGGCTACACCTTC.